The present TCR beta chain was sequenced within a study of control samples from healthy donors and cancer patients. The V and J ends lost 7 bases and 4 bases respectively, with 16 bases between them. Per the germline V gene, CDR1 is MDHEN and CDR2 is SYDVKM. This CDR3 contains 14 residues. Assay: immunoSEQ multiplex PCR; the TCRdb copy retains only in-frame clones and omits some. The sample holds approximately 220,000 clones, 85% to 95% seen once. This TCR was recovered from a man aged 45-60 years in good health. This chain links TRBV28 with TRBJ1-2; tentative D call: TRBD1 (5 bases). Sequenced material: blood. CDR3 in amino acids: CASTDSGGGYGYTF. CDR3 nucleotides: TGTGCCAGCACCGACTCGGGGGGTGGCTATGGCTACACCTTC.